This is a list of T cell receptor beta chains from one sample in a study of blood T cell repertoires in COVID-19. The data were produced by immunoSEQ multiplex PCR, yet TCRdb's version contains in-frame clones alone and is incomplete. The repertoire includes under 200,000 clones, approximately 82% of them detected once, and around 18% sits in the top ten. Source material: PBMCs or T cells enriched from blood (not recorded which). All receptors come from a man aged 60-69 years who had recovered from COVID-19. Each CDR3 is given with its conserved first and last residue. A D gene is named only where the DNA matches it firmly. Clone size is shown for a subset of rows, as once, few, many or a class of expanded clone.

j_call v_call d_call clone_size cdr3_nt cdr3_aa
TRBJ2-6 TRBV4-2 TRBD1 - TGTGCCAGCAGCCAGACCCAAGGACAGGGGAAGGACGTCCTGACTTTC CASSQTQGQGKDVLTF
TRBJ2-6 TRBV5-5 - - TGTGCCAGCAGCTGGGAACAGGGTTCTGGGGCCAACGTCCTGACTTTC CASSWEQGSGANVLTF
TRBJ2-1 TRBV29-1 TRBD2 - TGCAGCGTTACTAGCGGGCTCAATGAGCAGTTCTTC CSVTSGLNEQFF
TRBJ1-3 TRBV9 - once TGTGCCAGCAAATCCCACTCTGGAAACACCATATATTTT CASKSHSGNTIYF
TRBJ2-6 TRBV27 TRBD1 - TGTGCCAGCAGTCCGACAGGGGCTGGGGCCAACGTCCTGACTTTC CASSPTGAGANVLTF
TRBJ2-3 TRBV9 - - TGTGCCAGCAGCGGTCTTGGGGCGATAGATACGCAGTATTTT CASSGLGAIDTQYF
TRBJ2-3 TRBV7-3 TRBD2 - TGTGCCAGCAGCTTTTATAGCGGGGGCACAGATACGCAGTATTTT CASSFYSGGTDTQYF
TRBJ2-2 TRBV7-8 - - TGTGCCAGCAGCAAGGGGGTTCACACCGGGGAGCTGTTTTTT CASSKGVHTGELFF
TRBJ2-1 TRBV2 - few TGTGCCAGCAGTCCCCCCGAGGATGCCTACAATGAGCAGTTCTTC CASSPPEDAYNEQFF
TRBJ2-3 TRBV5-4 - once TGTGCCAGCAGCTTGGGGCGGGGAGAAGATACGCAGTATTTT CASSLGRGEDTQYF
TRBJ1-2 TRBV2 - - TGTGCCAGCAGTGAGGTCAGGGGCTATGGCTACACCTTC CASSEVRGYGYTF
TRBJ2-5 TRBV4-1 - - TGCGCCAGCAGCCAAGAGGGGGCAGACCAAGAGACCCAGTACTTC CASSQEGADQETQYF
TRBJ1-5 TRBV28 - - TGTGCCAGCACCGATATGGGGGCGTACGGTTTATTGGTGAAACCCCAGCATTTT CASTDMGAYGLLVKPQHF
TRBJ1-2 TRBV3-1/TRBV3-2 TRBD1 - TGTGCCAGCAGCCAATGGGACAGGGACGGCTACACCTTC CASSQWDRDGYTF
TRBJ2-4 TRBV7-2 TRBD2 - TGTGCCAGCAGCTTATCCGGGACTAGCGGGGGTGTCGGCATTCAGTACTTC CASSLSGTSGGVGIQYF
TRBJ1-6 TRBV7-9 - - TGTGCCGTCCCCAGGGATCAGAGCTCCTATAATTCACCCCTCCACTTT CAVPRDQSSYNSPLHF
TRBJ1-4 TRBV28 - - TGTGCCAGCAGTTTACCGGGGGGCTATGAAAAACTGTTTTTT CASSLPGGYEKLFF
TRBJ2-2 TRBV11-1 - once TGTGCCAGCCGGGAAGTAGCGAGTTACACCGGGGAGCTGTTTTTT CASREVASYTGELFF
TRBJ2-7 TRBV27 - - TGTGCCAGCAGTTTATCGCATAACAGCTACGAGCAGTACTTC CASSLSHNSYEQYF
TRBJ2-7 TRBV2 - - TGTGCCAGCCGACAGCTCCGGTACGAGCAGTACTTC CASRQLRYEQYF
TRBJ2-3 TRBV7-2 TRBD2 - TGTGCCAGCAGCTTAGCGCGAGGGACTAGCGGGGGTAGCACAGATACGCAGTATTTT CASSLARGTSGGSTDTQYF
TRBJ1-2 TRBV3-1/TRBV3-2 - few TGTGCCAGCAGCCAAGAAGGAGGCGGCTACACCTTC CASSQEGGGYTF
TRBJ1-6 TRBV5-4 TRBD1 - TGTGCCAGCAGCTCCGGGACAGGCCTCCTATCCTATAATTCACCCCTCCACTTT CASSSGTGLLSYNSPLHF
TRBJ1-2 TRBV5-1 - - TGCGCCAGCAGCCCTACTTCGACAGTCTATGGCTACACCTTC CASSPTSTVYGYTF
TRBJ1-1 TRBV29-1 TRBD1 once TGCAGCGTGCGCTTACAGGGGGACACTGAAGCTTTCTTT CSVRLQGDTEAFF
TRBJ1-4 TRBV28 - - TGTGCCAGCAGTTCCCCTCGGGGGGGTTCCGGTGAAAAACTGTTTTTT CASSSPRGGSGEKLFF